The 15 T cell receptor beta chains below all came from one sample that was sequenced in a study of blood T cell repertoires in COVID-19. Profiling relied on immunoSEQ multiplex PCR, and the TCRdb table lists in-frame clones only, not all of them. Here the sample spans some 250,000 clones, around nine tenths being singletons. Sequenced input: PBMCs or T cells enriched from blood (not recorded which). The origin of the receptors is a woman aged 25-40 years with acute COVID-19.

V and J are TRBV29-1 and TRBJ1-1; no firm D call. The CDR3 extends over 14 amino acids. Trimming shortened V by 0 bases and J by 0 bases, and 8 bases separated the two germline ends. The germline V gene encodes CDR1 SQVTM and CDR2 ANQGSEA. The CDR3 sequence: CSVEDRIMNTEAFF. CDR3 coding DNA: TGCAGCGTTGAAGACAGGATCATGAACACTGAAGCTTTCTTT.

The chain is built from TRBV25-1 and TRBJ1-6; 7 nucleotides line up with TRBD1. Germline V gives CDR1 MGHDK, CDR2 SYGVNS. CDR3 size: 14 residues. J lost 7 bases, V lost 3 bases, and 3 bases had no gene match. The CDR3 sequence: CASSDARGNSPLHF. CDR3 DNA: TGTGCCAGCAGTGATGCCAGGGGGAATTCACCCCTCCACTTT.

The gene calls are TRBV19 and TRBJ2-3; 7 bases are shared with TRBD2. V was clipped by 10 bases and J by 2 bases; unmatched bases: 12. Germline V gives CDR1 LNHDA, CDR2 SQIVND (reference sequence). The CDR3 loop spans 15 amino acids. DNA of the CDR3: TGTGCCACTCAAACCACGGGAGGCTTCACAGATACGCAGTATTTT. This translates into CATQTTGGFTDTQYF.

The V and J genes are TRBV5-1 and TRBJ2-7; 9 nucleotides agree with TRBD1. The CDR3 is 17 residues long. The V segment lost 1 base and the J segment 6 bases; nucleotides outside the gene matches: 14. Germline lookup yields CDR1 SGHRS and CDR2 YFSETQ. The DNA for the CDR3 is TGCGCCAGCAGCTTGACCCAACCGGGACAGGGTGTTAGCGAGCAGTACTTC. This codes for CASSLTQPGQGVSEQYF.

This clone was counted only a few times. V and J are TRBV7-2 and TRBJ1-6; tentatively, D is TRBD1 (5 bases). Between the trimmed V and J ends, which lost 5 bases and 2 bases, there was a span of 13 bases. CDR1 is SGHTA and CDR2 is FQGNSA in the germline V gene. CDR3 length: 16 residues. CDR3 nucleotides: TGTGCCAGCAGCCCGGGAGGGGTAGCCTATAATTCACCCCTCCACTTT. Residues: CASSPGGVAYNSPLHF.

V usage is TRBV24-1 and J usage is TRBJ2-1, with D unresolved. This CDR3 is 12 amino acids long. The V gene lost 8 bases and the J gene lost 7 bases, with 11 bases spanning the gap. Germline CDR1 and CDR2: KGHDR and SFDVKD. CDR3 loop: CATNSRWNEQFF. CDR3 coding DNA: TGTGCCACCAATTCTCGGTGGAATGAGCAGTTCTTC.

This chain uses TRBV28 with TRBJ2-6; D unresolved. Between the trimmed V and J ends, which lost 1 base and 4 bases, there was a span of 8 bases. The germline V gene encodes CDR1 MDHEN and CDR2 SYDVKM. The CDR3 has 15 amino acids. The CDR3: CASSLSPTGANVLTF. CDR3 bases: TGTGCCAGCAGTTTATCACCTACGGGGGCCAACGTCCTGACTTTC. Based on the CDR3 plus reference TRBV28 and TRBJ2-6, the full variable domain is DVKVTQSSRYLVKRTGEKVFLECVQDMDHENMFWYRQDPGLGLRLIYFSYDVKMKEKGDIPEGYSVSREKKERFSLILESASTNQTSMYLCASSLSPTGANVLTFGAGSRLTVL.

The rearrangement uses TRBV20-1 and TRBJ2-5; D is perhaps TRBD2 (6 bases). Deletions cut 3 bases from V and 4 bases from J, with 15 bases between. The CDR3 is 14 residues long. Germline values: CDR1 DFQATT, CDR2 SNEGSKA (reference sequence). The CDR3 is CSASPGRRGETQYF. For the CDR3, the DNA is TGCAGTGCTAGTCCAGGGAGGCGGGGAGAGACCCAGTACTTC.

V gene TRBV7-2 combines with J gene TRBJ2-1; the match to TRBD2 covers 9 bases. CDR1 SGHTA and CDR2 FQGNSA come from the germline V gene. The length of the CDR3 is 17 residues. V lost 1 base, J lost 8 bases, and 12 bases stayed unmatched. This CDR3 is CASSLDGGGALSDEQFF. Here the CDR3 DNA reads TGTGCCAGCAGCTTAGACGGCGGGGGGGCCCTTAGCGATGAGCAGTTCTTC.

The V and J genes are TRBV28 and TRBJ1-6; D uncertain. The CDR3 has 15 amino acids. V was pared by 5 bases and J by 2 bases, with 10 bases between. Germline V gene lookup returns CDR1 MDHEN and CDR2 SYDVKM. CDR3 sequence (DNA): TGTGCCAGCAGTGACCCCGGGGCCTATAATTCACCCCTCCACTTT. This translates into CASSDPGAYNSPLHF.

With regard to this clone: A read error may produce the germline difference seen at one junction end. The J gene is TRBJ2-3, the V gene TRBV2; D is ambiguous. The CDR3 totals 11 residues. Germline CDR1 and CDR2: SNHLY and FYNNEI. This chain's CDR3 is CASSDAKPLHF. The CDR3 bases are TGTGCCAGCAGTGATGCGAAGCCCCTCCATTTT.

The rearrangement uses TRBV5-5 and TRBJ2-2; TRBD1 is a possible D gene (6 bases). Trimming took off 3 bases at V and 0 bases at J, with 12 bases between the two ends. The germline V gene has CDR1 SGHKS and CDR2 YYEKEE (reference sequence). This CDR3 is 16 amino acids long. The CDR3 loop is CASSSSGTTNTGELFF. CDR3 nucleotides: TGTGCCAGCAGCTCGTCCGGGACAACGAACACCGGGGAGCTGTTTTTT. Filled out from reference TRBV5-5 and TRBJ2-2, the complete variable domain reads DAGVTQSPTHLIKTRGQQVTLRCSPISGHKSVSWYQQVLGQGPQFIFQYYEKEERGRGNFPDRFSARQFPNYSSELNVNALLLGDSALYLCASSSSGTTNTGELFFGEGSRLTVL.

The J gene is TRBJ1-2, the V gene TRBV19; possibly TRBD1 for D (5 bases). Per germline, CDR1 LNHDA and CDR2 SQIVND (reference sequence). CDR3 length equals 14 residues. V gave up 4 bases and J gave up 1 base, with 10 bases separating them. CDR3 amino acids: CASSSGTNNYGYTF. Written as DNA, the CDR3 is TGTGCCAGTAGTAGCGGGACCAATAACTATGGCTACACCTTC.

This sequence joins TRBV2 and TRBJ1-2, with D possibly being TRBD1 (6 bases). The CDR3 covers 14 residues. Trimming removed 3 bases from V and 8 bases from J, with 16 bases in between. CDR1 SNHLY and CDR2 FYNNEI come from the germline V gene. In DNA, the CDR3 is TGTGCCAGCAGTGACTACGGGGGGCGGAGCGGCTACACCTTC. Its translation: CASSDYGGRSGYTF.

This clone is a singleton in its sample. CDR3 sequence reads: CASSLPPRRAFF. In nucleotides, the CDR3 is TGTGCCAGCAGCCTTCCGCCTCGGCGGGCTTTCTTT. The chain carries TRBV5-4 and TRBJ1-1; D remains unclear. The CDR3 is 12 amino acids. Trimming cost V 4 bases and J 11 bases, with 15 bases left between them. CDR1 SGHNT and CDR2 YYREEE come from the germline V gene (reference sequence).